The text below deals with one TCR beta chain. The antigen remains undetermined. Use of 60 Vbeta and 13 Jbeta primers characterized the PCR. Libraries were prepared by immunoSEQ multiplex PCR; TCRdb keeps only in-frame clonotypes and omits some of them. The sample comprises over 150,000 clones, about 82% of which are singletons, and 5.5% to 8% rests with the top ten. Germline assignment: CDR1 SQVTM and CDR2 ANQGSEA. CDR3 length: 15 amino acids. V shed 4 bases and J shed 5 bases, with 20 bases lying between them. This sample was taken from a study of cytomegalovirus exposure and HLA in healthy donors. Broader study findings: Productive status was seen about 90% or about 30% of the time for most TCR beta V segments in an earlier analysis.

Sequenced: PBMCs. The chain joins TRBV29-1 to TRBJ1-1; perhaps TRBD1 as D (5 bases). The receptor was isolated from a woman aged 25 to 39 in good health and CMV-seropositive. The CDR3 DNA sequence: TGCAGCGTTGCGGAGGGGCACATCCCTGGGACTGAAGCTTTCTTT. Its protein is CSVAEGHIPGTEAFF.